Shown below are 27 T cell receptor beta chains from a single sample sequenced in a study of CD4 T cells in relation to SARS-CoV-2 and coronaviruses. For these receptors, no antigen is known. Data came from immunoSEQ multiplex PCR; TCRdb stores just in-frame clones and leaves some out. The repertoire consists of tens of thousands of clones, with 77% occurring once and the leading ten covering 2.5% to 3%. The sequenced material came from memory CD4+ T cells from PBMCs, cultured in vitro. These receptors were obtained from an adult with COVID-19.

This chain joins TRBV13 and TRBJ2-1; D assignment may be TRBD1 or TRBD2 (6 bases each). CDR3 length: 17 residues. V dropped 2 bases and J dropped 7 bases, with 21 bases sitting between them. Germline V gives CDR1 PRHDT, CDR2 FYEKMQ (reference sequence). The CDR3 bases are TGTGCCAGCAGCTTAAGTTCGAGGGGGTTAGCGGAAAATGAGCAGTTCTTC. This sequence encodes CASSLSSRGLAENEQFF. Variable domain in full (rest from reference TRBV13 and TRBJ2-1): AAGVIQSPRHLIKEKRETATLKCYPIPRHDTVYWYQQGPGQDPQFLISFYEKMQSDKGSIPDRFSAQQFSDYHSELNMSSLELGDSALYFCASSLSSRGLAENEQFFGPGTRLTVL.

The CDR3 sequence is CASSPRQGANTGELFF. For the CDR3, the DNA is TGTGCCAGCAGCCCACGACAGGGAGCAAACACCGGGGAGCTGTTTTTT. The rearrangement uses TRBV5-6 and TRBJ2-2; 7 bases match TRBD1. V was pared by 4 bases and J by 2 bases, with 8 bases of the junction left unmatched. Germline V gene lookup returns CDR1 SGHDT and CDR2 YYEEEE. This CDR3 has 16 amino acids.

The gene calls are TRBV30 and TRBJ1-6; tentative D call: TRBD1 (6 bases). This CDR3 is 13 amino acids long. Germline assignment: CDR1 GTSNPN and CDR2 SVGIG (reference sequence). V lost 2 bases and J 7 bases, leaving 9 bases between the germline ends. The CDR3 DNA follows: TGTGCCTGGAGTAGGGGGATGAATTCACCCCTCCACTTT. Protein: CAWSRGMNSPLHF.

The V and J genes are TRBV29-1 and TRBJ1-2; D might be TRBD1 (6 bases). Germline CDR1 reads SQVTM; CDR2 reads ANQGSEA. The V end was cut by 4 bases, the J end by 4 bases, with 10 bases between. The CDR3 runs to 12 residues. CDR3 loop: CSVGPGAYGYTF. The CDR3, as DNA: TGCAGCGTTGGACCAGGGGCCTATGGCTACACCTTC.

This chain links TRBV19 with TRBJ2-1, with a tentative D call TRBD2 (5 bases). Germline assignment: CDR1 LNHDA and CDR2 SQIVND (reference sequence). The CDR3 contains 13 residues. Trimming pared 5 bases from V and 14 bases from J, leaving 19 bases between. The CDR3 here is CASSADGAEIEFF. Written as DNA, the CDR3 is TGTGCCAGTAGTGCCGACGGAGCGGAAATCGAGTTCTTC.

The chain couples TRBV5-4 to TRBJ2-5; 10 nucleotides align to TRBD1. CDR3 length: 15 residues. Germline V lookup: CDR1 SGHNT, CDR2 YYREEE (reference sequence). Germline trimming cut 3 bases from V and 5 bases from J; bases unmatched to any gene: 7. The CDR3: CASSSRQGAGETQYF. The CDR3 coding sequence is TGTGCCAGCAGCTCCAGACAGGGGGCGGGGGAGACCCAGTACTTC.

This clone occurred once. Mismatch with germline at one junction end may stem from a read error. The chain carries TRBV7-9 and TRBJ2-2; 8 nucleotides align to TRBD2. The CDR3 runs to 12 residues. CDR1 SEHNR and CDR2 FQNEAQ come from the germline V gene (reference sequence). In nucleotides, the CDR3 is TGTGCCAGCAGCCTAGCGGGCGGGGAGCTGTTTTTT. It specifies CASSLAGGELFF.

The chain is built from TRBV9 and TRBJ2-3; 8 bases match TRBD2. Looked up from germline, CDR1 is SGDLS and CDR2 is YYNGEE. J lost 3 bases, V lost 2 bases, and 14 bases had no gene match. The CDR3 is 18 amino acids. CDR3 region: CASSVGRTRAGGTDTQYF. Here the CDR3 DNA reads TGTGCCAGCAGCGTGGGCCGGACGCGGGCGGGAGGAACAGATACGCAGTATTTT.

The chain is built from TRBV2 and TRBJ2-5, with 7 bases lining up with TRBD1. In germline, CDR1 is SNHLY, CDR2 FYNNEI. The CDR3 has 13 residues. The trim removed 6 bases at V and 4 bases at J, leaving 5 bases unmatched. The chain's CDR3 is CASRRGLVETQYF. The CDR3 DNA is TGTGCCAGCAGGAGGGGGCTAGTAGAGACCCAGTACTTC.

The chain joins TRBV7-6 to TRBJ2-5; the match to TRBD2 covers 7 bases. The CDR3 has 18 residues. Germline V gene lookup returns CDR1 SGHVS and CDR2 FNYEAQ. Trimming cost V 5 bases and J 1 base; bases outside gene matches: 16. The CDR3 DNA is TGTGCCAGCAGCAGCGGCTTCTGGACTAGTGCGAGCCAAGAGACCCAGTACTTC. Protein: CASSSGFWTSASQETQYF.

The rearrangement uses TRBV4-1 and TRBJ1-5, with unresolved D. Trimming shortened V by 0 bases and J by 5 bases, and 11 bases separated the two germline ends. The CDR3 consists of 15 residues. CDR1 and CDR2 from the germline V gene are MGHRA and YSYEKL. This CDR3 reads CASSQETSSYQPQHF. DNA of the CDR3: TGCGCCAGCAGCCAAGAGACCAGCTCCTATCAGCCCCAGCATTTT.

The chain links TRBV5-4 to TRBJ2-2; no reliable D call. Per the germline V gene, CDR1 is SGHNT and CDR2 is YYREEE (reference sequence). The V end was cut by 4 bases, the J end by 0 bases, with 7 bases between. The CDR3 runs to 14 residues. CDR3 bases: TGTGCCAGCAGCACCCGGACGAACACCGGGGAGCTGTTTTTT. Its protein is CASSTRTNTGELFF.

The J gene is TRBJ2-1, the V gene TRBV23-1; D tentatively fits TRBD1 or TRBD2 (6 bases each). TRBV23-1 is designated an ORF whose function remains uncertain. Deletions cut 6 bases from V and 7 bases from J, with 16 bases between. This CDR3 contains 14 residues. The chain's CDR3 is CASRRSGAGNEQFF. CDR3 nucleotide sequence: TGCGCCAGCAGGAGGTCGGGGGCGGGAAATGAGCAGTTCTTC.

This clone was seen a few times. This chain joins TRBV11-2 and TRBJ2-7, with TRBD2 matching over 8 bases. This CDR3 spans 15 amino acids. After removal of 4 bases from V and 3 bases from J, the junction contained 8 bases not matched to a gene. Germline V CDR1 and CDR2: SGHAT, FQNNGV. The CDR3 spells CASSSWTSRIYEQYF. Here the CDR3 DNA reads TGTGCCAGCAGCTCCTGGACTAGCCGCATCTACGAGCAGTACTTC.

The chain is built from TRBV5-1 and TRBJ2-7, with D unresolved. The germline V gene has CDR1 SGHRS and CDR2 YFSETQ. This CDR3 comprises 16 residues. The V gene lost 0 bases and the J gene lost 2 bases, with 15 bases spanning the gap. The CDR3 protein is CASSLVVSDSTYEQYF. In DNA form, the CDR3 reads TGCGCCAGCAGCTTGGTCGTCTCGGATAGTACCTACGAGCAGTACTTC.

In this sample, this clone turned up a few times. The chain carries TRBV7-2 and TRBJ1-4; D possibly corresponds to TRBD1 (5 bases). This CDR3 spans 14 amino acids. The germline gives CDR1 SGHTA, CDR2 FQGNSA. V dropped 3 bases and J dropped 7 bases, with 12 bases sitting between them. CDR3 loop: CASSFVGAGEKLFF. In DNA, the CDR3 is TGTGCCAGCAGCTTTGTAGGGGCCGGTGAAAAACTGTTTTTT.

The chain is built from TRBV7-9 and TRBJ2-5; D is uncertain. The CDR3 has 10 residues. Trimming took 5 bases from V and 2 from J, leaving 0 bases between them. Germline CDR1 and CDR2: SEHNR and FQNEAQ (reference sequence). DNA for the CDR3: TGTGCCAGCAGCCAAGAGACCCAGTACTTC. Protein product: CASSQETQYF.

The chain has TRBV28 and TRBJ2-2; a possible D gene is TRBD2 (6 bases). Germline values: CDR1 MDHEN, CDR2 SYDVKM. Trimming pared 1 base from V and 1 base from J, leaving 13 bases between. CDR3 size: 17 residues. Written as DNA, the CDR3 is TGTGCCAGCAGTTTATACACCGGCGGGAAGAACACCGGGGAGCTGTTTTTT. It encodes CASSLYTGGKNTGELFF.

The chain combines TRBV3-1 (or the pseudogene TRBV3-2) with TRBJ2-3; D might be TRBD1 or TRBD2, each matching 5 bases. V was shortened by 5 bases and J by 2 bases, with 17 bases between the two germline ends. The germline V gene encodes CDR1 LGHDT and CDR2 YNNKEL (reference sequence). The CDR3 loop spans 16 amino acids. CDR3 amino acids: CASSAGASQPTDTQYF. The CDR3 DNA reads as TGTGCCAGCAGCGCCGGGGCCTCTCAACCCACAGATACGCAGTATTTT.

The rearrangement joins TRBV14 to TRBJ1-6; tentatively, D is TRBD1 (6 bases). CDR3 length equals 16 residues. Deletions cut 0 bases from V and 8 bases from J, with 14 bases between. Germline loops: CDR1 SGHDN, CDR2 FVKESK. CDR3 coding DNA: TGTGCCAGCAGCCAAGATCTTGCAGGGGCGGATTCACCCCTCCACTTT. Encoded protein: CASSQDLAGADSPLHF.

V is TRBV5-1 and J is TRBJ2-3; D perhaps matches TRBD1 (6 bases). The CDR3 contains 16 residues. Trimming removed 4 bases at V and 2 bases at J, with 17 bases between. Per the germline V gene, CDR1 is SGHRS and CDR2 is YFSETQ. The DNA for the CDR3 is TGCGCCAGCAGCCCGACGGACAGAGCAACCACAGATACGCAGTATTTT. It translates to CASSPTDRATTDTQYF. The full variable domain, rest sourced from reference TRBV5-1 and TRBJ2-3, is KAGVTQTPRYLIKTRGQQVTLSCSPISGHRSVSWYQQTPGQGLQFLFEYFSETQRNKGNFPGRFSGRQFSNSRSEMNVSTLELGDSALYLCASSPTDRATTDTQYFGPGTRLTVL.

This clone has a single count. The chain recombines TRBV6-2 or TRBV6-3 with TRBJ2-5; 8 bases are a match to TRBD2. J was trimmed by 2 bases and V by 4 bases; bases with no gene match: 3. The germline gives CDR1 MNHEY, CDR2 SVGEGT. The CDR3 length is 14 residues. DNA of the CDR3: TGTGCCAGCAGTTCACTAGCGGCGCAAGAGACCCAGTACTTC. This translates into CASSSLAAQETQYF.

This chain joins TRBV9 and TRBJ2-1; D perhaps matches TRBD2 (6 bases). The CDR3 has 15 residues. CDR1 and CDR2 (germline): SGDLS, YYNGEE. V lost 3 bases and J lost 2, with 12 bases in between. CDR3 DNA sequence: TGTGCCAGCAGCGAGTGGGGGGACGCCTACAATGAGCAGTTCTTC. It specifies CASSEWGDAYNEQFF.

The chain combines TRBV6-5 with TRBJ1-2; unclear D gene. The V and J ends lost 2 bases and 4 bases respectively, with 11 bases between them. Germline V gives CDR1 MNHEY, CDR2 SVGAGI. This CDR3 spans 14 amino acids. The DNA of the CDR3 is TGTGCCAGCAGTTACGATGGCACGGTCTATGGCTACACCTTC. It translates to CASSYDGTVYGYTF.

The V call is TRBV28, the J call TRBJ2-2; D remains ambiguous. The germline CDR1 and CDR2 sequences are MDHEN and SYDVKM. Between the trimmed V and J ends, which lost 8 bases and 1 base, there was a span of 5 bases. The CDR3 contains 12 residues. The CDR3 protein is CASPGNTGELFF. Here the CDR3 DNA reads TGTGCCAGCCCGGGGAACACCGGGGAGCTGTTTTTT.

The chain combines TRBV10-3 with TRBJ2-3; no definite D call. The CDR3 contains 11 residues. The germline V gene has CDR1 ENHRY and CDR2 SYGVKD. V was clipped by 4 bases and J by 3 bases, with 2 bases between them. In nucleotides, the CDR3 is TGTGCCATCAGTGTAACAGATACGCAGTATTTT. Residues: CAISVTDTQYF.

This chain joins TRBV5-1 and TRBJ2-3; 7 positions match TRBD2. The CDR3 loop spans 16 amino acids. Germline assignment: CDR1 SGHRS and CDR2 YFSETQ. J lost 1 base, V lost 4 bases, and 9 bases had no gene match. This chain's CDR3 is CASSRRGGTGTDTQYF. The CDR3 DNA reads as TGCGCCAGCAGCCGCCGGGGAGGGACTGGCACAGATACGCAGTATTTT.